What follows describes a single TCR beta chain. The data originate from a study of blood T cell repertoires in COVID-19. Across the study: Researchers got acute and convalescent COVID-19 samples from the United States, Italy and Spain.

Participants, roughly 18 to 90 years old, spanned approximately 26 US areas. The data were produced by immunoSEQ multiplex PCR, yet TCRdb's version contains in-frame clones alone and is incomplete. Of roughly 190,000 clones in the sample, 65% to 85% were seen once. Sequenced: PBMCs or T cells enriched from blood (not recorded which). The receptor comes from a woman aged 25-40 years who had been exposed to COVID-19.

CDR3 bases: TGTGCCAGCAGCCCCCGTCGCGGGCACGGCTACACCTTC. Residues: CASSPRRGHGYTF. J is TRBJ1-2 and V is TRBV3-1 (or the pseudogene TRBV3-2), with D unresolved. The germline V and J ends were trimmed by 4 bases and 8 bases, with 14 bases remaining between them. In germline, CDR1 is LGHDT, CDR2 YNNKEL (reference sequence). The CDR3 has 13 amino acids.